The 30 T cell receptor beta chains reported below all come from one sample, sequenced in a study of beta chain features in type 1 diabetes. The sequenced template was cDNA made from the entire isolated RNA. Clones were read by immunoSEQ multiplex PCR, and TCRdb kept only the in-frame ones, dropping some. The sample lists 350,000 to 400,000 clones, about 16% occurring once. The sample taken for sequencing was naive CD4+ T cells from blood. The receptors were gathered from a woman in her late teens or twenties in good health.

The CDR3 region is CAWSAPANEKLFF. The CDR3 region has the DNA TGTGCCTGGAGTGCCCCGGCTAATGAAAAACTGTTTTTT. The chain links TRBV30 to TRBJ1-4; D is uncertain. Between the trimmed V and J ends, which lost 1 base and 3 bases, there was a span of 6 bases. The germline V gene encodes CDR1 GTSNPN and CDR2 SVGIG (reference sequence). This CDR3 comprises 13 residues.

The chain uses TRBV18 and TRBJ1-5; D not resolved. V was shortened by 2 bases and J by 0 bases, with 11 bases between the two germline ends. This CDR3 has 16 amino acids. The V gene's germline CDR1 is KGHSH and CDR2 LQKENI. CDR3 nucleotides: TGTGCCAGCTCACCAAGAGGCACTGGTAGCAATCAGCCCCAGCATTTT. It yields the protein CASSPRGTGSNQPQHF.

This rearrangement joins TRBV7-2 to TRBJ1-2, with D perhaps matching TRBD1 (6 bases). Trimming left V 4 bases short and J 5 bases short, with 17 bases between. Germline V lookup: CDR1 SGHTA, CDR2 FQGNSA. This CDR3 is built from 15 residues. The CDR3 coding sequence is TGTGCCAGCAGCTCGAAGACAGGTGTTGGGTATGGCTACACCTTC. It codes for CASSSKTGVGYGYTF.

This clone came up a few times. The J gene is TRBJ2-5, the V gene TRBV28; D may be TRBD1 (6 bases). Germline values: CDR1 MDHEN, CDR2 SYDVKM. Trimming took 11 bases from V and 2 from J, leaving 15 bases between them. This CDR3 comprises 13 residues. CDR3 DNA sequence: TGTGCCCATGGGTACAGGGATCAAGAGACCCAGTACTTC. Amino acids: CAHGYRDQETQYF.

This clone appeared a few times. The chain carries TRBV19 and TRBJ2-1, with TRBD2 matching 11 bases. With V trimmed by 7 bases and J by 4 bases, 6 bases remained unmatched. The CDR3 contains 15 residues. The germline V gene has CDR1 LNHDA and CDR2 SQIVND (reference sequence). CDR3 nucleotide sequence: TGTGCCAGTAAGCCTCTAGCGGGAGGATACAATGAGCAGTTCTTC. Amino acids: CASKPLAGGYNEQFF.

V and J are TRBV7-9 and TRBJ1-4, with D maybe TRBD1 (5 bases). This CDR3 has 14 amino acids. Trimming stripped 2 bases from V and 7 bases from J, with 11 bases between. Germline CDR1 SEHNR, CDR2 FQNEAQ (reference sequence). The CDR3 DNA reads as TGTGCCAGCAGCTTAAATACAGGTTTTGAAAAACTGTTTTTT. The encoded protein is CASSLNTGFEKLFF.

The genes are TRBV27 and TRBJ2-7; maybe TRBD1 (5 bases). Trimming removed 4 bases from V and 0 bases from J, with 13 bases in between. CDR1 is MNHEY, CDR2 SMNVEV, per germline (reference sequence). The CDR3 contains 15 residues. CDR3 DNA: TGTGCCAGCAGTTCCCCGCGGACACCCTCCTACGAGCAGTACTTC. Translating gives CASSSPRTPSYEQYF.

This chain links TRBV7-9 with TRBJ2-1; 13 nucleotides line up with TRBD2. CDR1 is SEHNR, CDR2 FQNEAQ, per germline (reference sequence). The CDR3 has 17 residues. V shed 5 bases and J 9 bases; nucleotides not matched to a gene: 13. CDR3 amino acids: CASSPGLAGVPWGEQFF. Written as DNA, the CDR3 is TGTGCCAGCAGCCCCGGACTAGCGGGGGTTCCCTGGGGTGAGCAGTTCTTC.

This clone was seen a few times. This chain connects TRBV2 to TRBJ2-7; D possibly corresponds to TRBD1 (5 bases). Germline loops: CDR1 SNHLY, CDR2 FYNNEI. V lost 7 bases to trimming and J lost 0 bases, with 7 bases between them. The CDR3 is 12 residues long. The CDR3 reads CASKDNSYEQYF. DNA of the CDR3: TGTGCCAGCAAGGACAACTCCTACGAGCAGTACTTC.

There are a few counts of this clone. This chain connects TRBV5-1 to TRBJ2-7; no definite D call. V was cut by 1 base and J by 2 bases, with 16 bases left in between. The CDR3 runs 16 residues. Germline V gene lookup returns CDR1 SGHRS and CDR2 YFSETQ. The CDR3 region is CASSLTVVPVAYEQYF. For the CDR3, the DNA is TGCGCCAGCAGCTTGACGGTCGTACCGGTCGCCTACGAGCAGTACTTC.

This clone was observed a few times. The J gene is TRBJ2-7, the V gene TRBV30, with a possible D match to TRBD2 (5 bases). V lost 3 bases, J lost 6 bases, and 18 bases lay in between. CDR1 and CDR2 (germline): GTSNPN, SVGIG (reference sequence). This CDR3 region has 14 residues. CDR3 DNA: TGTGCCTGGAGCGCCTGGTCTCAGAGCGGCGAGCAGTACTTC. This encodes CAWSAWSQSGEQYF.

This clone was found a few times. An end of the junction differs from the germline gene, which may be a read error. CDR3: CASSSTLAGAAETQYF. The CDR3 DNA reads TGTGCTAGCAGCTCCACTCTAGCGGGAGCGGCGGAGACCCAGTACTTC. This sequence joins TRBV7-7 and TRBJ2-5; 10 bases line up with TRBD2. Looked up from germline, CDR1 is SSHAT and CDR2 is FNYEAQ (reference sequence). This CDR3 comprises 16 residues.

This clone was seen only a few times. The rearrangement links TRBV18 to TRBJ1-2, with D maybe TRBD1 (5 bases). V was pared by 1 base and J by 3 bases, with 6 bases between. CDR1 KGHSH and CDR2 LQKENI come from the germline V gene. The CDR3 covers 13 residues. CDR3 bases: TGTGCCAGCTCACCACAGGGGTACTATGGCTACACCTTC. This translates into CASSPQGYYGYTF.

The chain couples TRBV6-1 to TRBJ2-2; D possibly corresponds to TRBD1 (6 bases). The CDR3 has 15 amino acids. V dropped 3 bases and J dropped 0 bases, with 8 bases sitting between them. Germline assignment: CDR1 MNHNS and CDR2 SASEGT. DNA for the CDR3: TGTGCCAGCAGTGAGTGGACAGCGAACACCGGGGAGCTGTTTTTT. It yields the protein CASSEWTANTGELFF.

This clone was seen a handful of times. The chain is built from TRBV27 and TRBJ1-1; a weak D match, TRBD1 (6 bases). V was cut by 5 bases and J by 0 bases, with 16 bases left in between. Germline loops: CDR1 MNHEY, CDR2 SMNVEV (reference sequence). This CDR3 has 16 amino acids. The chain's CDR3 is CASSPDRPTMNTEAFF. CDR3 nucleotides: TGTGCCAGCAGTCCTGACAGGCCTACTATGAACACTGAAGCTTTCTTT.

This clone came up a few times. The V gene is TRBV9, the J gene TRBJ2-1; 7 bases match TRBD1. Germline V gene sequence: CDR1 SGDLS, CDR2 YYNGEE. The CDR3 runs 14 residues. V lost 4 bases to trimming and J lost 8 bases; unmatched junction nucleotides: 9. Written as DNA, the CDR3 is TGTGCCAGCAGCCAAATTACAGGGGTAGATGAGCAGTTCTTC. This translates into CASSQITGVDEQFF.

This chain uses TRBV28 with TRBJ2-5; the match to TRBD1 covers 8 bases. Trimming removed 5 bases from V and 6 bases from J; junction bases left unmatched: 11. The CDR3 runs to 15 residues. In germline, CDR1 is MDHEN, CDR2 SYDVKM. DNA of the CDR3: TGTGCCAGCAGTCCGCAGGGGGCTGGACCCAAGACCCAGTACTTC. It is translated as CASSPQGAGPKTQYF.

There are a few counts of this clone. The chain has TRBV15 and TRBJ2-5; weak D call: TRBD2 (6 bases). This CDR3 spans 13 amino acids. Germline V gene lookup returns CDR1 LNHNV and CDR2 YYDKDF (reference sequence). Trimming shortened V by 1 base and J by 13 bases, and 16 bases separated the two germline ends. The CDR3 loop is CATSRGGGQRWYF. The CDR3 DNA reads as TGTGCCACCAGCAGAGGCGGAGGGCAGAGATGGTACTTC.

This clone was detected only a few times. CDR3 coding DNA: TGTGCCAGCAGTACTACAGCGGTCAATCAGCCCCAGCATTTT. Amino acid sequence: CASSTTAVNQPQHF. The V and J genes are TRBV28 and TRBJ1-5; D gene unclear. Trimming took off 5 bases at V and 3 bases at J, with 11 bases between the two ends. The CDR3 runs 14 residues. Per germline, CDR1 MDHEN and CDR2 SYDVKM.

This clone came up a few times. V gene TRBV4-1 combines with J gene TRBJ2-1; 9 bases match TRBD2. V lost 2 bases to trimming and J lost 1 base; unmatched junction nucleotides: 3. This CDR3 region has 16 residues. The V gene's germline CDR1 is MGHRA and CDR2 YSYEKL. Here the CDR3 reads CASSQNSGSSYNEQFF. In DNA, the CDR3 is TGCGCCAGCAGCCAAAATAGCGGGAGTTCCTACAATGAGCAGTTCTTC.

This clone was counted between two and nine times. The chain is built from TRBV5-1 and TRBJ2-3, with 9 positions matching TRBD2. In germline, CDR1 is SGHRS, CDR2 YFSETQ. This CDR3 comprises 16 residues. Trimming cost V 0 bases and J 1 base; bases outside gene matches: 3. The CDR3 nucleotides are TGCGCCAGCAGCTTGGCCTTAGCGGGAGGCACAGATACGCAGTATTTT. As protein: CASSLALAGGTDTQYF.

V and J are TRBV5-6 and TRBJ2-3; a possible D gene is TRBD1 (5 bases). Germline CDR1 SGHDT, CDR2 YYEEEE. The CDR3 spans 15 residues. The V and J ends lost 3 bases and 2 bases respectively, with 13 bases between them. The CDR3 region is CASSSSPTVTDTQYF. The CDR3 DNA reads TGTGCCAGCAGCTCCTCCCCGACAGTCACAGATACGCAGTATTTT.

This clone was counted only a few times. The chain has TRBV4-1 and TRBJ1-5, with 10 positions matching TRBD1. The length of the CDR3 is 18 residues. V was clipped by 3 bases and J by 6 bases; unmatched bases: 14. Per the germline V gene, CDR1 is MGHRA and CDR2 is YSYEKL. This CDR3 is CASSHSMTGTGVGQPQHF. The DNA for the CDR3 is TGCGCCAGCAGCCATTCAATGACCGGGACAGGGGTTGGTCAGCCCCAGCATTTT.

This clone was seen more than once but under ten times. This chain uses TRBV4-2 with TRBJ1-1; no firm D call. The V gene's germline CDR1 is LGHNA and CDR2 YNFKEQ. CDR3 length: 13 residues. V shed 3 bases and J shed 1 base, with 6 bases lying between them. In DNA, the CDR3 is TGTGCCAGCAGCCATCAGGAGAACACTGAAGCTTTCTTT. This translates into CASSHQENTEAFF.

The chain carries TRBV18 and TRBJ1-1, with TRBD1 matching 11 bases. The CDR3 runs to 14 residues. Germline V gene data show CDR1 as KGHSH and CDR2 as LQKENI. The J segment lost 6 bases and the V segment lost 5 bases, leaving 5 bases of the junction unmatched. The CDR3 DNA reads as TGTGCCAGCTCAGAGGGACAGGGGGTACCTGAAGCTTTCTTT. This sequence encodes CASSEGQGVPEAFF.

The gene calls are TRBV7-2 and TRBJ2-7; 8 nucleotides agree with TRBD1. The CDR3 runs to 14 residues. The germline V gene encodes CDR1 SGHTA and CDR2 FQGNSA. Trimming cost V 5 bases and J 5 bases; bases outside gene matches: 8. In DNA form, the CDR3 reads TGTGCCAGCAGCCGAAGTCAGGGGGCCCACGAGCAGTACTTC. As protein: CASSRSQGAHEQYF.

The CDR3 DNA is TGTGCCAGCAGCTTAGCCCTAGCGGAGTACAATGAGCAGTTCTTC. Encoded protein: CASSLALAEYNEQFF. This rearrangement joins TRBV11-2 to TRBJ2-1, with TRBD2 identical over 7 bases. The CDR3 runs to 15 residues. With 1 base clipped from V and 4 bases from J, the junction kept 4 bases outside the gene matches. Germline-derived CDR1 and CDR2 are SGHAT and FQNNGV.

A few counts support this clone. The chain has TRBV6-6 and TRBJ2-7; 7 nucleotides align to TRBD2. Looked up from germline, CDR1 is MNHNY and CDR2 is SVGAGI (reference sequence). J gave up 5 bases and V 5 bases, and 6 bases lay outside the gene matches. CDR3 length equals 13 residues. The CDR3 DNA is TGTGCCAGCAGTCGCGGGAGATCGGACGAGCAGTACTTC. Amino acid sequence: CASSRGRSDEQYF.

This clone was picked up a small number of times. This sequence joins TRBV30 and TRBJ2-5; 8 bases align to TRBD1. The CDR3 consists of 15 residues. The germline V gene encodes CDR1 GTSNPN and CDR2 SVGIG (reference sequence). With V trimmed by 1 base and J by 1 base, 5 bases remained unmatched. As DNA, the CDR3 is TGTGCCTGGAGTGCGGGACAGGCAGTCCAAGAGACCCAGTACTTC. This translates into CAWSAGQAVQETQYF. The full variable domain, rest sourced from reference TRBV30 and TRBJ2-5, is SQTIHQWPATLVQPVGSPLSLECTVEGTSNPNLYWYRQAAGRGLQLLFYSVGIGQISSEVPQNLSASRPQDRQFILSSKKLLLSDSGFYLCAWSAGQAVQETQYFGPGTRLLVL.

This chain joins TRBV4-2 and TRBJ1-4, with TRBD1 as a possible D gene (6 bases). This CDR3 spans 15 amino acids. Trimming took off 0 bases at V and 10 bases at J, with 15 bases between the two ends. CDR1 LGHNA and CDR2 YNFKEQ come from the germline V gene. The CDR3 is CASSQELVQGRKLFF. The CDR3 region has the DNA TGTGCCAGCAGCCAAGAACTAGTACAGGGAAGAAAACTGTTTTTT.